The clone carrying this TCR beta chain was seen a few times. What it binds is unknown. TCRdb redid the calling of the multiplex PCR reads with MiXCR, one entry per CDR3 protein. Among about 270,000 distinct CDR3 sequences listed, 30% were seen once. Samples came from axillary lymph nodes draining the breast cancer. This specimen belongs to a study of breast tumors, draining lymph nodes, adjacent tissues. V was pared by 0 bases and J by 7 bases, with 12 bases between. Germline values: CDR1 GTSNPN, CDR2 SVGIG (reference sequence). The CDR3 spans 13 residues. Study-level results: Compared with lymph nodes, tumors were less diverse; compared with nontumor tissue, more. Tumor T cell lymph node origin was a supported hypothesis, not proven. Luminal-like breast cancer showed significantly higher tumor–nontumor repertoire similarity than basal-like. The data were judged consistent with most tumor T cells coming from lymph node and expanding in tumor.

This sequence joins TRBV30 and TRBJ2-5; D is undetermined. The sequencing sample was made of axillary lymph node tissue. The TCR comes from a female donor with breast cancer. Some clones in this sample may be carry-over from other donors' samples. CDR3 in DNA: TGTGCCTGGAGTGTACCCCCAATAGCGACCCAGTACTTC. Protein: CAWSVPPIATQYF.